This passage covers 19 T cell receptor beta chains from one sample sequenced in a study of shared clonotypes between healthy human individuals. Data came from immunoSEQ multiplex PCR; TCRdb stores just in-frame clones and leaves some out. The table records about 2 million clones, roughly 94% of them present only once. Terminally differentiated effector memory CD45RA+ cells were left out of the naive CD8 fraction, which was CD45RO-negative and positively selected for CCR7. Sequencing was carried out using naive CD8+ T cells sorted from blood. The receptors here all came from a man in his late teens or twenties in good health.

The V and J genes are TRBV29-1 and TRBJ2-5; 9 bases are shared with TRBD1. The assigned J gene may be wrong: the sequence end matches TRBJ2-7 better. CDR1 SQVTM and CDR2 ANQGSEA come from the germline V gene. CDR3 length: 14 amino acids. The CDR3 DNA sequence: TGCAGCGTTGGGGGGACAGGGTTAAAGGGCGAGCAGTACTTC. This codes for CSVGGTGLKGEQYF.

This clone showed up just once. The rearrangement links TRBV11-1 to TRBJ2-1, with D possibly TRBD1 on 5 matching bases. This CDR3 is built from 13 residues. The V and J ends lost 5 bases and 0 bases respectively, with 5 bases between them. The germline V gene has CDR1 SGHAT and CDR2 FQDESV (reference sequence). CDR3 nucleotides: TGTGCCAGCAGCGACAGCTCCTACAATGAGCAGTTCTTC. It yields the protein CASSDSSYNEQFF.

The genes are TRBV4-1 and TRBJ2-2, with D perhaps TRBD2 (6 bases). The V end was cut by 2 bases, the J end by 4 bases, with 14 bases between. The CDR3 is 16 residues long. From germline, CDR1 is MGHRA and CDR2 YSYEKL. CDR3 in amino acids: CASSQNGGWSTGELFF. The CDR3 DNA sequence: TGCGCCAGCAGCCAAAATGGAGGGTGGAGCACCGGGGAGCTGTTTTTT.

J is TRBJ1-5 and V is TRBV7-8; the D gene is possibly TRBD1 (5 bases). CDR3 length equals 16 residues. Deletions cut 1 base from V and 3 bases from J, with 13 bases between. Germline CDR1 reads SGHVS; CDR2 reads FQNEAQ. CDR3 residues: CASSLGGGVDNQPQHF. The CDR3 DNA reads TGTGCCAGCAGCTTAGGGGGAGGGGTAGACAATCAGCCCCAGCATTTT. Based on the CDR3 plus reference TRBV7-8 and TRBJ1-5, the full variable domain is GAGVSQSPRYKVAKRGQDVALRCDPISGHVSLFWYQQALGQGPEFLTYFQNEAQLDKSGLPSDRFFAERPEGSVSTLKIQRTQQEDSAVYLCASSLGGGVDNQPQHFGDGTRLSIL.

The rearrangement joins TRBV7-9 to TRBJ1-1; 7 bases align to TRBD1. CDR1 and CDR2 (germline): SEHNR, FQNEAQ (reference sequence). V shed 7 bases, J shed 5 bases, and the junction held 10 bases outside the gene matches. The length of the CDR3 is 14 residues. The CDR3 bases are TGTGCCAGCATCCCAGGGGGGGGGTATACTGAAGCTTTCTTT. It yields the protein CASIPGGGYTEAFF.

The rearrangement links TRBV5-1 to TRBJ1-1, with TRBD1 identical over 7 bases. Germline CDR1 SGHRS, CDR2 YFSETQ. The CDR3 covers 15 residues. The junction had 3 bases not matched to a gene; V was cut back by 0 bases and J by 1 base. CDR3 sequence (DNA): TGCGCCAGCAGCTTGGAAGGGGGCTCGAACACTGAAGCTTTCTTT. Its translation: CASSLEGGSNTEAFF.

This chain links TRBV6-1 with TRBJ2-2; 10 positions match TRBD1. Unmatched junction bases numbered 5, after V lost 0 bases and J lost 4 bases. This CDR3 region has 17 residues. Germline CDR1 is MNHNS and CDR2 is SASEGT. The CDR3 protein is CASSEARQGAVTGELFF. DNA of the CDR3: TGTGCCAGCAGTGAAGCGAGACAGGGGGCCGTCACCGGGGAGCTGTTTTTT.

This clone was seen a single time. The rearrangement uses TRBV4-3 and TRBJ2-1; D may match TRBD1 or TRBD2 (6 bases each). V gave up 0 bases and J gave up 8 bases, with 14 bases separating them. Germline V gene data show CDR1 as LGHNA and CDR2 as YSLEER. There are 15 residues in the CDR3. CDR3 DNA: TGCGCCAGCAGCCAAGATCCCCCGGGGGCGGATGAGCAGTTCTTC. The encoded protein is CASSQDPPGADEQFF.

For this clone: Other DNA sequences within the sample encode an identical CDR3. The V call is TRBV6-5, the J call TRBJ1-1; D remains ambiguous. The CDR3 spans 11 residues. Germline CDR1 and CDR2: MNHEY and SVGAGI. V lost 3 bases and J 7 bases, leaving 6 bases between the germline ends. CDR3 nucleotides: TGTGCCAGCAGTTATCGGGGTGAAGCTTTCTTT. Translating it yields CASSYRGEAFF.

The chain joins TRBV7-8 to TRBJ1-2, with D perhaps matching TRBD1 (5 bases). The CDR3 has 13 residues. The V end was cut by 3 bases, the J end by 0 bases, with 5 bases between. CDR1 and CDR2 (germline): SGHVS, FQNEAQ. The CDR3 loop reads CASSLGPNYGYTF. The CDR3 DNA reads TGTGCCAGCAGCTTGGGACCTAACTATGGCTACACCTTC.

The DNA of the CDR3 is TGTGCCAGTGCCCTGGCGGGGGTCGCAGATACGCAGTATTTT. This sequence encodes CASALAGVADTQYF. The chain carries TRBV7-3 and TRBJ2-3, with 7 bases that match TRBD2. The junction had 10 bases not matched to a gene; V was cut back by 9 bases and J by 4 bases. CDR3 size: 14 residues. CDR1 is SGHTA, CDR2 FQGTGA, per germline.

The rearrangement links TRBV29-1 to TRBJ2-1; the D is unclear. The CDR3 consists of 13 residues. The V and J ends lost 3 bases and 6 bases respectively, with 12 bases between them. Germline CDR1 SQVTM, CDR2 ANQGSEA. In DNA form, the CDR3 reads TGCAGCGTTGAGTCTCCAGCCGGCAATGAGCAGTTCTTC. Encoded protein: CSVESPAGNEQFF.

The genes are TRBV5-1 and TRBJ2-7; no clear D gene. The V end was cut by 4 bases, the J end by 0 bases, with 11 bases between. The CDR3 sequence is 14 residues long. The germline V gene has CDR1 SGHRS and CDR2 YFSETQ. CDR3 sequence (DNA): TGCGCCAGCAGCCCTCGCGGAACCTCCTACGAGCAGTACTTC. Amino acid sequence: CASSPRGTSYEQYF.

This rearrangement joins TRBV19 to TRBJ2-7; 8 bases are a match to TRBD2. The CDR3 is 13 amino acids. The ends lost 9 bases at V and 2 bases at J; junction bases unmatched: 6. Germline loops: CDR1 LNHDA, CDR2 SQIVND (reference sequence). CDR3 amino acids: CASREGSTYEQYF. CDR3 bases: TGTGCCAGCCGGGAGGGATCAACCTACGAGCAGTACTTC.

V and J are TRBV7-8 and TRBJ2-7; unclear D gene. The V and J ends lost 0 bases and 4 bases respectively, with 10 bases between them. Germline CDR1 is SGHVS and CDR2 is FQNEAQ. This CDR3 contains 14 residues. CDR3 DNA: TGTGCCAGCAGCTTAGCGATTGGGGATTACGAGCAGTACTTC. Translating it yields CASSLAIGDYEQYF.

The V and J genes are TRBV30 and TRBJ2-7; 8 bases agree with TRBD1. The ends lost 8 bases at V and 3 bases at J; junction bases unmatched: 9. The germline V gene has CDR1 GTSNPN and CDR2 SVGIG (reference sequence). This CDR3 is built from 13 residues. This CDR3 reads CAGASGGGYEQYF. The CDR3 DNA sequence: TGTGCCGGGGCCTCAGGGGGCGGCTACGAGCAGTACTTC.

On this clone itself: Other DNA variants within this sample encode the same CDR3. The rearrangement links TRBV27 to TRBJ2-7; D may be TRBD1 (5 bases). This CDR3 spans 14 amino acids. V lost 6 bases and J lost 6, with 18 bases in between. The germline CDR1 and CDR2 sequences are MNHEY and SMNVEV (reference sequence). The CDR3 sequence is CASRPGQGVGEQYF. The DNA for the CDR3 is TGTGCCAGCAGGCCCGGACAAGGGGTGGGCGAGCAGTACTTC.

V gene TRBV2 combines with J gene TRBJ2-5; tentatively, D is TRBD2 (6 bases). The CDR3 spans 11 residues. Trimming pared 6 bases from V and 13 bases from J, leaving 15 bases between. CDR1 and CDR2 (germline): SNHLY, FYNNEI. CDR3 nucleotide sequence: TGTGCCAGCAGCCTCGGGAGCGAGGGGTACTTC. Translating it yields CASSLGSEGYF.

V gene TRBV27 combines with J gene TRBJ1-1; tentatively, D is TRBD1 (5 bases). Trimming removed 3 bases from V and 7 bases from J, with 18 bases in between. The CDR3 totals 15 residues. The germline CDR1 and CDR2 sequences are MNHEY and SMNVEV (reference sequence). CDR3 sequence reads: CASSFLQGRTREAFF. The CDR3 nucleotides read TGTGCCAGCAGTTTCTTGCAGGGCAGAACTCGTGAAGCTTTCTTT.